The 7 T cell receptor beta chains listed next were all sequenced from one sample in a study of persistence of HIV-infected CD4 T cells. Sequencing used immunoSEQ version 4 in survey mode. The method was immunoSEQ multiplex PCR; TCRdb's version includes in-frame clones alone and lacks a portion of them. This sample has about 32,000 clones; approximately 70% occur once, and the top ten carry more than 1.2%. Cells were stimulated with overlapping HIV-1 Gag 15-mer peptides. Responding CD4+ T cells were sorted by upregulation of both CD40 ligand and CD69. Antigen specificity for these receptors is unknown. The material sequenced was CD4+ T cells sorted from PBMCs after roughly 18-hour stimulation, taken from a patient who received antiretroviral therapy. These receptors were taken from an adult man with HIV who was CMV-seropositive.

V is TRBV5-1 and J is TRBJ1-2; no clear D gene. Germline CDR1 and CDR2: SGHRS and YFSETQ. V lost 7 bases and J lost 2, with 6 bases in between. The CDR3 is 11 amino acids. CDR3 in amino acids: CASGDNYGYTF. The CDR3 coding sequence is TGCGCCAGCGGAGACAACTATGGCTACACCTTC.

The chain joins TRBV5-1 to TRBJ2-7; TRBD1 might be the D (6 bases). Trimming removed 2 bases at V and 5 bases at J, with 14 bases between. Germline CDR1 is SGHRS and CDR2 is YFSETQ. This CDR3 comprises 14 residues. CDR3 loop: CASSLQGITHEQYF. In DNA, the CDR3 is TGCGCCAGCAGCTTACAGGGAATTACCCACGAGCAGTACTTC. Using reference TRBV5-1 and TRBJ2-7 for the parts outside the CDR3, the full variable domain is KAGVTQTPRYLIKTRGQQVTLSCSPISGHRSVSWYQQTPGQGLQFLFEYFSETQRNKGNFPGRFSGRQFSNSRSEMNVSTLELGDSALYLCASSLQGITHEQYFGPGTRLTVT.

This clone was counted a single time. V is TRBV5-4 and J is TRBJ2-3, with D possibly matching TRBD1 (5 bases). V gave up 3 bases and J gave up 0 bases, with 8 bases separating them. This CDR3 has 14 amino acids. CDR1 and CDR2 from the germline V gene are SGHNT and YYREEE (reference sequence). The chain's CDR3 is CASSSTVSTDTQYF. In DNA form, the CDR3 reads TGTGCCAGCAGCTCGACAGTAAGCACAGATACGCAGTATTTT.

The V and J genes are TRBV9 and TRBJ1-1; D remains ambiguous. Germline CDR1 reads SGDLS; CDR2 reads YYNGEE. This CDR3 is 15 amino acids long. V lost 0 bases and J 1 base, leaving 10 bases between the germline ends. CDR3: CASSVDFKGNTEAFF. CDR3 in DNA: TGTGCCAGCAGCGTAGATTTCAAGGGGAACACTGAAGCTTTCTTT.

The chain is built from TRBV7-2 and TRBJ2-7; possibly TRBD1 or TRBD2 for D (6 bases each). Trimming took off 1 base at V and 0 bases at J, with 19 bases between the two ends. The germline CDR1 and CDR2 sequences are SGHTA and FQGNSA. CDR3 length equals 18 residues. The CDR3 bases are TGTGCCAGCAGCTTAGTGGGGGTAGGGGGGCCCGCCTCCTACGAGCAGTACTTC. Protein product: CASSLVGVGGPASYEQYF.

The rearrangement uses TRBV19 and TRBJ2-1; D unresolved. The germline V gene has CDR1 LNHDA and CDR2 SQIVND (reference sequence). V dropped 0 bases and J dropped 11 bases, with 14 bases sitting between them. The CDR3 loop spans 14 amino acids. Written as DNA, the CDR3 is TGTGCCAGTAGTATAGATCTAAGGAGTTACCAGCAGTTCTTC. Translated: CASSIDLRSYQQFF.

This rearrangement joins TRBV5-1 to TRBJ2-2; TRBD2 is a possible D gene (7 bases). V was cut by 1 base and J by 7 bases, with 17 bases left in between. Looked up from germline, CDR1 is SGHRS and CDR2 is YFSETQ. The CDR3 extends over 16 amino acids. This chain's CDR3 is CASSLSGGQRGGELFF. The CDR3 DNA reads as TGCGCCAGCAGCTTGTCCGGGGGCCAGCGGGGCGGGGAGCTGTTTTTT.